This entry is about one T cell receptor (beta chain). No antigen is known for it. The germline gene is not matched at one end of the junction; a read error may be the cause. The data stem from a study of response to subunit inactivated influenza vaccine. The CDR3 totals 12 residues. Germline assignment: CDR1 SQVTM and CDR2 ANQGSEA. Study-wide findings and caveats: Only a handful of new T cells, the authors suggested, are recruited with each seasonal influenza vaccination.

TCRdb recomputed calls from the RT-PCR reads with MiXCR, one row per CDR3 protein. The sample includes around 170,000 distinct CDR3 sequences, 9.5% to 12% of them seen just once. The V and J genes are TRBV29-1 and TRBJ1-2; weak D call: TRBD1 (5 bases). This material consisted of CD8+ T cells sorted from PBMCs, taken 23 months after vaccination. The TCR originated in a man aged 50-75 years who received an inactivated influenza vaccine. DNA of the CDR3: TGCAGCGTGGTGGACACCCCCTATAGCTACACCTTC. It codes for CSVVDTPYSYTF.